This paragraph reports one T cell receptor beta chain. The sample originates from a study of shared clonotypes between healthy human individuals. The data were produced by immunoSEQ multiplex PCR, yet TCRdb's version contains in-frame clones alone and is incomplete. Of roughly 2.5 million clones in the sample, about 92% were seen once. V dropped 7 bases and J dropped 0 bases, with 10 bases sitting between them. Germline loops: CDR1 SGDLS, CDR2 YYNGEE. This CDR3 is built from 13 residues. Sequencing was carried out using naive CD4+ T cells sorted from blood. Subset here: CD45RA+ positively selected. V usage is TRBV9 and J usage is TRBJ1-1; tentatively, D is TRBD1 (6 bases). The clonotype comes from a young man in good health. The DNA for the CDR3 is TGTGCCAGCGGGAGGGACATGAACACTGAAGCTTTCTTT. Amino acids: CASGRDMNTEAFF.